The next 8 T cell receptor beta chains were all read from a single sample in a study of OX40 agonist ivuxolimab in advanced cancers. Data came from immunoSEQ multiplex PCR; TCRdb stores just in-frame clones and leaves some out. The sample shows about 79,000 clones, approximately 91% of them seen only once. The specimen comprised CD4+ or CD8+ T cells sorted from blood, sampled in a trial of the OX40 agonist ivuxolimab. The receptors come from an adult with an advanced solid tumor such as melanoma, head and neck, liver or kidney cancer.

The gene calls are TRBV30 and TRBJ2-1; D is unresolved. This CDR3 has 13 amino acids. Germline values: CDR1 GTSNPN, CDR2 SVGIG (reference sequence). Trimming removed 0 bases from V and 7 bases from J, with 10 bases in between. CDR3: CAWSVSGFNEQFF. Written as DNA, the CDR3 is TGTGCCTGGAGTGTTTCTGGGTTTAATGAGCAGTTCTTC.

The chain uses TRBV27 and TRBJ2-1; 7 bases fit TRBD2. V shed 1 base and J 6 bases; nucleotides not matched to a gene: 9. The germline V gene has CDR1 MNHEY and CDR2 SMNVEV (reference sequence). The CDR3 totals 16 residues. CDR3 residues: CASSLWWASGGNEQFF. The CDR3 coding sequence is TGTGCCAGCAGTTTATGGTGGGCTAGCGGAGGCAATGAGCAGTTCTTC.

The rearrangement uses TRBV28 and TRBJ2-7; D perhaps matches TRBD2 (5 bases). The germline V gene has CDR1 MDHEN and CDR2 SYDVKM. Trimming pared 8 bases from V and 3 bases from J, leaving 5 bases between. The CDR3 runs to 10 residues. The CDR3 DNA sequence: TGTGCCAGCGGGAGCTACGAGCAGTACTTC. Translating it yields CASGSYEQYF. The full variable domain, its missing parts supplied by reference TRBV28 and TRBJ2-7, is DVKVTQSSRYLVKRTGEKVFLECVQDMDHENMFWYRQDPGLGLRLIYFSYDVKMKEKGDIPEGYSVSREKKERFSLILESASTNQTSMYLCASGSYEQYFGPGTRLTVT.

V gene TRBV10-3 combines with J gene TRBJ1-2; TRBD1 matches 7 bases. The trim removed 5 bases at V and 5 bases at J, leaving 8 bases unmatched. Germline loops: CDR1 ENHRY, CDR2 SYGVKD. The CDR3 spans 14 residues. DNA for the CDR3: TGTGCCATCAGTTATAACGACAGGGCTTATGGCTACACCTTC. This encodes CAISYNDRAYGYTF.

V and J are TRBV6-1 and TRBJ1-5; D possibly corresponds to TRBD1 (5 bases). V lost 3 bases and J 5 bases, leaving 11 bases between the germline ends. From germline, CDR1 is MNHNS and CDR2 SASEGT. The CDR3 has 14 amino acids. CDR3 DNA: TGTGCCAGCAGTGAGGGTGGAGGGGATCAGCCCCAGCATTTT. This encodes CASSEGGGDQPQHF.

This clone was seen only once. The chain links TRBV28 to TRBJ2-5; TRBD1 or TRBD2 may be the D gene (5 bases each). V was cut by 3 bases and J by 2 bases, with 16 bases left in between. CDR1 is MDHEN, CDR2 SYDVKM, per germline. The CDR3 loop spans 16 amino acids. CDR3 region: CASSLTNGARQETQYF. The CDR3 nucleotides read TGTGCCAGCAGTTTGACGAACGGGGCCCGTCAAGAGACCCAGTACTTC.

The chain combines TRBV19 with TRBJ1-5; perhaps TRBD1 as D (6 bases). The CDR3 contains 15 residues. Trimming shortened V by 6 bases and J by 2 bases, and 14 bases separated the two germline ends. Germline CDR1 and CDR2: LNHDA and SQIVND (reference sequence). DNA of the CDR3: TGTGCCAGTAGATCGACGGAGGGGGGCAATCAGCCCCAGCATTTT. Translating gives CASRSTEGGNQPQHF. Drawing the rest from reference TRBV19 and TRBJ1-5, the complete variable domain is DGGITQSPKYLFRKEGQNVTLSCEQNLNHDAMYWYRQDPGQGLRLIYYSQIVNDFQKGDIAEGYSVSREKKESFPLTVTSAQKNPTAFYLCASRSTEGGNQPQHFGDGTRLSIL.

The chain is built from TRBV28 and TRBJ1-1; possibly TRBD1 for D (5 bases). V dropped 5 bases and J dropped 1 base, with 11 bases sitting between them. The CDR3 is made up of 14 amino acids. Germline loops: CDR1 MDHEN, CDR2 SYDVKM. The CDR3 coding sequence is TGTGCCAGCAGTCCGCCCGGGGCGAACACTGAAGCTTTCTTT. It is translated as CASSPPGANTEAFF. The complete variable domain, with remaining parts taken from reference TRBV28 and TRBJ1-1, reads DVKVTQSSRYLVKRTGEKVFLECVQDMDHENMFWYRQDPGLGLRLIYFSYDVKMKEKGDIPEGYSVSREKKERFSLILESASTNQTSMYLCASSPPGANTEAFFGQGTRLTVV.